A selection of T cell receptor beta chains follows, all from one sample in a study of blood T cell repertoires in COVID-19. Libraries were prepared by immunoSEQ multiplex PCR; TCRdb keeps only in-frame clonotypes and omits some of them. The data show 150,000 to 200,000 clones, with about 80% seen just once and about 8.4% held by the top ten. Sequenced input: peripheral blood. The receptors derive from a woman between 65 and 79 years old with acute or convalescent COVID-19. CDR3s include the opening cysteine and the closing phenylalanine or tryptophan. The size of a clone is reported for some rows only, either as once, few or many, or as a class for expanded clones.

TRBV6-2/TRBV6-3 | . | CASSYWPGEQYF
TRBV3-1/TRBV3-2 | . | CASSVAKGGRSPLHF
TRBV7-6 | . | CASSPRGPTGGGYTF
TRBV19 | . | CASRDSAPSGNTIYF
TRBV7-3 | . | CASSLLAGSDTQYF
TRBV9 | few | CASSVGTGVGGELFF
TRBV3-1/TRBV3-2 | . | CASSQGQGGTGELFF
TRBV30 | . | CAWSGREGQFF
TRBV7-3 | . | CASSFNTGANVLTF
TRBV7-2 | . | CASSPRWGGVNTEAFF
TRBV28 | . | CASRPATGGEKLFF
TRBV3-1/TRBV3-2 | . | CASSVGTGGMNGYTF
TRBV30 | few | CAWSVSGGRQPQHF
TRBV24-1 | . | CATSDFGQPQHF
TRBV3-1/TRBV3-2 | . | CASSQGIGAGQPQHF
TRBV5-1 | . | CASSPSRRDNEKLFF
TRBV30 | . | CAWSVPGGDRGTEAFF
TRBV10-2 | . | CASSESPGTPLHF
TRBV5-4 | . | CASSLGSTGDTQYF
TRBV28 | . | CASSSPGQLTSANEKLFF
TRBV27 | . | CASNGLRGNSPLHF
TRBV27 | . | CASSLLLQGARVETQYF
TRBV6-5 | . | CASSYFLTGPTEAFF